A single sample gave rise to the 17 T cell receptor beta chains below, sequenced in a study of shared clonotypes between healthy human individuals. Method: immunoSEQ multiplex PCR; TCRdb's copy keeps in-frame clones and lacks some. Of about 2,200,000 clones listed, just over 90% are singletons. CD8 cells classed as naive were CD45RO-negative and positively selected for CCR7, excluding terminally differentiated effector memory CD45RA+ cells. Sequencing input: naive CD8+ T cells from PBMCs. The receptors here all came from a man aged 18 to 29 in good health. Some clones in this sample may be carry-over from other donors' samples.

The J gene is TRBJ2-5, the V gene TRBV12-5; no clear D. Trimming removed 1 base from V and 2 bases from J, with 8 bases in between. From germline, CDR1 is LGHNT and CDR2 FRNRAP. The CDR3 contains 14 residues. The CDR3, as DNA: TGTGCTAGTGGTTTGGCTAACAGACAAGAGACCCAGTACTTC. Amino acid sequence: CASGLANRQETQYF.

With respect to this clone: Other DNA sequences from this sample encode an identical CDR3 as well. This sequence joins TRBV27 and TRBJ2-7; D gene uncertain. CDR3 length equals 13 residues. V was cut by 2 bases and J by 7 bases, with 12 bases left in between. The V gene's germline CDR1 is MNHEY and CDR2 SMNVEV (reference sequence). The CDR3 nucleotides are TGTGCCAGCAGTTTACTGGGTTTTGGTGAGCAGTACTTC. Residues: CASSLLGFGEQYF.

The chain couples TRBV27 to TRBJ2-1; 10 positions agree with TRBD1. The germline CDR1 and CDR2 sequences are MNHEY and SMNVEV (reference sequence). This CDR3 comprises 17 residues. The V gene end was trimmed by 6 bases and the J gene end by 10 bases; junction bases not matched to a gene: 18. CDR3 sequence reads: CASSAIRTGGRLGEQFF. The CDR3, as DNA: TGTGCCAGCAGCGCAATAAGGACAGGGGGGCGCCTCGGAGAGCAGTTCTTC.

This clone was detected a few times. This rearrangement joins TRBV7-8 to TRBJ2-1, with TRBD2 as a possible D gene (6 bases). In germline, CDR1 is SGHVS, CDR2 FQNEAQ. The V gene lost 5 bases and the J gene lost 10 bases, with 9 bases spanning the gap. The CDR3 has 11 amino acids. The DNA for the CDR3 is TGTGCCAGCAGCGCGCGGGACGAGCAGTTCTTC. Its protein product is CASSARDEQFF. Full variable domain (missing parts from reference TRBV7-8 and TRBJ2-1): GAGVSQSPRYKVAKRGQDVALRCDPISGHVSLFWYQQALGQGPEFLTYFQNEAQLDKSGLPSDRFFAERPEGSVSTLKIQRTQQEDSAVYLCASSARDEQFFGPGTRLTVL.

The chain recombines TRBV9 with TRBJ2-3, with D possibly matching TRBD2 (6 bases). Germline CDR1 reads SGDLS; CDR2 reads YYNGEE. With 4 bases removed from V and 2 bases from J, the gap between germline ends came to 11 bases. CDR3 size: 14 residues. The DNA of the CDR3 is TGTGCCAGCAGCCCTCGCGGGGTCACAGATACGCAGTATTTT. Protein sequence: CASSPRGVTDTQYF.

V and J are TRBV15 and TRBJ2-1, with TRBD2 matching 7 bases. V lost 0 bases, J lost 0 bases, and 2 bases stayed unmatched. CDR1 and CDR2 (germline): LNHNV, YYDKDF (reference sequence). CDR3 length equals 16 residues. The CDR3 protein is CATSRDERGSYNEQFF. CDR3 in DNA: TGTGCCACCAGCAGAGACGAGCGGGGCTCCTACAATGAGCAGTTCTTC. Supplemented by reference TRBV15 and TRBJ2-1, the full variable domain reads DAMVIQNPRYQVTQFGKPVTLSCSQTLNHNVMYWYQQKSSQAPKLLFHYYDKDFNNEADTPDNFQSRRPNTSFCFLDIRSPGLGDTAMYLCATSRDERGSYNEQFFGPGTRLTVL.

The rearrangement links TRBV19 to TRBJ1-5; maybe TRBD1 (5 bases). Per germline, CDR1 LNHDA and CDR2 SQIVND (reference sequence). The CDR3 is made up of 16 amino acids. V lost 7 bases to trimming and J lost 5 bases, with 21 bases between them. The CDR3, as DNA: TGTGCCAGTATGGGGGTATGGCAGGGAGACTATCAGCCCCAGCATTTT. As protein: CASMGVWQGDYQPQHF.

The J gene is TRBJ2-7, the V gene TRBV7-3, with a tentative D call TRBD2 (6 bases). In germline, CDR1 is SGHTA, CDR2 FQGTGA. The V end lost 2 bases, the J end lost 1 base, and 12 bases lay between the germline ends. There are 15 residues in the CDR3. CDR3 DNA sequence: TGTGCCAGCAGCTTAGGAGGCGGGATTTCCTACGAGCAGTACTTC. It specifies CASSLGGGISYEQYF.

The chain links TRBV9 to TRBJ2-7; D is possibly TRBD2 (5 bases). Per germline, CDR1 SGDLS and CDR2 YYNGEE. The CDR3 contains 15 residues. V shed 0 bases and J shed 5 bases, with 15 bases lying between them. The CDR3, as DNA: TGTGCCAGCAGCGTAGATCTTAGCGCAAGCAACGAGCAGTACTTC. Amino acid sequence: CASSVDLSASNEQYF.

The gene calls are TRBV15 and TRBJ2-3; a weak D match, TRBD2 (6 bases). In germline, CDR1 is LNHNV, CDR2 YYDKDF (reference sequence). Deletions cut 1 base from V and 2 bases from J, with 13 bases between. The CDR3 is made up of 16 amino acids. The CDR3 region is CATSRATGTYTDTQYF. The CDR3 DNA sequence: TGTGCCACCAGCAGAGCTACCGGGACTTACACAGATACGCAGTATTTT.

The chain recombines TRBV27 with TRBJ2-7; TRBD1 agrees at 7 bases. CDR1 and CDR2 from the germline V gene are MNHEY and SMNVEV (reference sequence). The junction had 5 bases not matched to a gene; V was cut back by 5 bases and J by 1 base. CDR3 length: 14 residues. In nucleotides, the CDR3 is TGTGCCAGCAGTCTCAAGGACAGGTCCTACGAGCAGTACTTC. It specifies CASSLKDRSYEQYF.

The gene calls are TRBV4-1 and TRBJ1-5; D is uncertain. The germline V gene encodes CDR1 MGHRA and CDR2 YSYEKL. The germline V and J ends were trimmed by 1 base and 5 bases, with 12 bases remaining between them. The CDR3 spans 15 residues. The CDR3 nucleotides are TGCGCCAGCAGCCAAGCGGGCGTGGGAGATCAGCCCCAGCATTTT. Translation gives CASSQAGVGDQPQHF.

This chain connects TRBV5-8 to TRBJ1-4; 9 bases map to TRBD1. The trim removed 3 bases at V and 10 bases at J, leaving 10 bases unmatched. The germline gives CDR1 SGHTS, CDR2 YDEGEE. This CDR3 is 15 amino acids long. The CDR3 nucleotides are TGTGCCAGCAGCTCGGACAGGGGAGGTCTCTCAAAACTGTTTTTT. It yields the protein CASSSDRGGLSKLFF. Together with reference TRBV5-8 and TRBJ1-4, the CDR3 gives the full variable domain: EAGVTQSPTHLIKTRGQQATLRCSPISGHTSVYWYQQALGLGLQFLLWYDEGEERNRGNFPPRFSGRQFPNYSSELNVNALELEDSALYLCASSSDRGGLSKLFFGSGTQLSVL.

V usage is TRBV27 and J usage is TRBJ2-5; no clear D gene. The CDR3 runs 13 residues. The germline V gene encodes CDR1 MNHEY and CDR2 SMNVEV (reference sequence). With 7 bases removed from V and 2 bases from J, the gap between germline ends came to 11 bases. The CDR3 here is CASIDNLQETQYF. CDR3 nucleotides: TGTGCCAGCATCGACAACCTTCAAGAGACCCAGTACTTC.

The chain has TRBV1 and TRBJ2-3; the table gives TRBD2 as D, unverified against the DNA. TRBV1 is a known pseudogene. The length of the CDR3 is 21 residues. The CDR3 spells CTSSQESPSGRARASTDTQYF. CDR3 bases: TGCACCAGCAGCCAAGAGTCGCCTAGCGGGAGGGCCCGTGCTAGCACAGATACGCAGTATTTT.

This chain connects TRBV5-5 to TRBJ2-1; D gene unclear. The CDR3 length is 12 residues. The germline V gene encodes CDR1 SGHKS and CDR2 YYEKEE (reference sequence). V gave up 3 bases and J gave up 0 bases, with 1 base separating them. CDR3 protein: CASSYSYNEQFF. The CDR3 coding sequence is TGTGCCAGCAGCTACTCCTACAATGAGCAGTTCTTC.

This clone was counted once. The rearrangement joins TRBV19 to TRBJ1-1, with 9 bases lining up with TRBD1. Losses at the gene ends were 5 bases for V and 4 bases for J; bases not matched to a gene: 2. Germline V CDR1 and CDR2: LNHDA, SQIVND (reference sequence). CDR3 size: 13 residues. CDR3 protein: CASSDRGVTEAFF. In nucleotides, the CDR3 is TGTGCCAGTAGTGACAGGGGGGTCACTGAAGCTTTCTTT.